Detailed here is one T cell receptor beta chain. Antigen specificity is unknown. Amplification targeted TCR beta CDR3 regions from RNA transcripts. The HTBI set primed first-round TCR CDR3 RT-PCR. One entry per CDR3 protein results from TCRdb running MiXCR on the multiplex PCR reads. The data contain around 420,000 distinct CDR3 sequences, around 16% of them seen just once; the ten biggest clones take up roughly 13%. The data were taken from a study of T cells in Graves' hyperthyroidism and ophthalmopathy. The trim removed 6 bases at V and 3 bases at J, leaving 8 bases unmatched. The CDR3 has 15 residues. Germline values: CDR1 SNHLY, CDR2 FYNNEI. Absent ophthalmopathy progression within 18 months defined stable Graves' hyperthyroidism. Exclusion of a patient resulted from uncontrolled infection, other autoimmune disease, pregnancy or lactation. Whole-study findings and limits: Blood shared most expanded thyroid clonotypes above 0.001.

This rearrangement joins TRBV2 to TRBJ2-7, with TRBD1 identical over 10 bases. This receptor was obtained from a woman in her late teens or twenties with Graves' hyperthyroidism. Sequenced sample: blood. CDR3 protein: CASSKDRGPYYEQYF. The CDR3 DNA reads TGTGCCAGCAGCAAAGACAGGGGGCCTTACTACGAGCAGTACTTC. The variable domain in full, completed from reference TRBV2 and TRBJ2-7, reads EPEVTQTPSHQVTQMGQEVILRCVPISNHLYFYWYRQILGQKVEFLVSFYNNEISEKSEIFDDQFSVERPDGSNFTLKIRSTKLEDSAMYFCASSKDRGPYYEQYFGPGTRLTVT.